The rows below give T cell receptor beta chains drawn from one sample of a study of neurological immune-mediated disorders. Using its own MiXCR run on the 5' RACE reads, TCRdb lists one record per CDR3 protein. The data contain about 25,000 distinct CDR3 sequences, around 3.2% of them singletons. Sequences were obtained from PBMCs. All receptors derive from a woman aged 25 to 39 with multiple sclerosis. CDR3s include the opening cysteine and the closing phenylalanine or tryptophan. Clone size is not always given. Where it is, it says once, few, many or a class for expanded clones.

v_gene,abundance,CDR3aa
TRBV20-1,many,CSARGDTLPEKLFF
TRBV7-2,-,CASSWGGRSETQYF
TRBV20-1,many,CSAREGVTVLTF
TRBV4-3,many,CASSQGLAGGMRDEQYF
TRBV5-8,many,CASSPQGGRELRQPQNF
TRBV4-1,many,CASSQVGSPEAFF
TRBV18,few,CASSPTADNEQFF
TRBV5-1,many,CASSPGRGLDTGELFF
TRBV6-2/TRBV6-3,many,CASSYTNRNQPQHF
TRBV20-1,many,CSANRDRRSYEQYF
TRBV20-1,many,CSAARGINQPQHF
TRBV6-6,many,CASSDKQRGDNQPQNF
TRBV6-5,many,CASSPRGGRPRETQYF
TRBV7-2,many,CASRFSGTEETQYF
TRBV18,many,CASSPTDSSYNEQFF
TRBV6-5,many,CASVASITDTQYF
TRBV5-1,many,CASSLGTSGRIYEQYF
TRBV28,many,CASQLAGEVDTQYF
TRBV6-6,many,CASDIQNTEAFF
TRBV3-1,-,CASRGIERGVRAFF
TRBV6-5,many,CASSPYRQLRSWTQYF
TRBV12-3/TRBV12-4,many,CASRIHANTGELFF
TRBV2,many,CATPRPPMPPQETQYF
TRBV10-3,medium-sized,CAISESDRTGYNSPLHF
TRBV20-1,many,CRPSGGRPDGAQYF
TRBV20-1,medium-sized,CSAPGGSTGELFF
TRBV20-1,many,CSPAGEPSTDTQYF